Listed below are T cell receptor beta chains from one sample, sequenced in a study of shared clonotypes between healthy human individuals. Only in-frame clones appear in the TCRdb table, and some are missing; sequencing was by immunoSEQ multiplex PCR. Of about 1,800,000 clones listed, approximately 95% are singletons. Sequenced input: naive CD8+ T cells sorted from blood. The receptor set was obtained from a man aged 18 to 30 in good health. Each CDR3 is given with its conserved first and last residue. Fields, in order: clone size, V gene, J gene, D gene, CDR3 DNA, CDR3 protein. The D gene is left open where the match is weak. Clone sizes are given selectively: once, few, many, or a class where the clone is expanded.

once	TRBV4-1	TRBJ2-3	.	TGCGCCAGCAGCCAAGGGGCGGGGCCGGGAGATACGCAGTATTTT	CASSQGAGPGDTQYF
.	TRBV2	TRBJ2-5	.	TGTGCCAGCATACTCACGGCAGTCGTTCCAGAGACCCAGTACTTC	CASILTAVVPETQYF
.	TRBV4-1	TRBJ2-7	.	TGCGCCAGCAGCCTAAGGATAGCGGTTGGCACCTACGAGCAGTACTTC	CASSLRIAVGTYEQYF
.	TRBV2	TRBJ2-7	TRBD1	TGTGCCAGCAGTGAAGATGGGACAGGGGGTAGGAGCTCCTACGAGCAGTACTTC	CASSEDGTGGRSSYEQYF
.	TRBV6-6	TRBJ1-2	.	TGTGCCAGCAGTTACAGAGAACCCAACTATGGCTACACCTTC	CASSYREPNYGYTF
.	TRBV4-3	TRBJ2-1	.	TGCGCCAGCAGCCAAGATGCTCCCCCTATGTACCATGAGCAGTTCTTC	CASSQDAPPMYHEQFF
.	TRBV9	TRBJ1-6	.	TGTGCCAGCAGCGCCCCTGGCGGGATAACCCTCCACTTT	CASSAPGGITLHF
.	TRBV29-1	TRBJ1-1	.	TGCAGCGCTCCCGATCTGAACACTGAAGCTTTCTTT	CSAPDLNTEAFF
.	TRBV19	TRBJ1-1	.	TGTGCCAGTAGTATAGCCAGGGAGGCTTTCTTT	CASSIAREAFF
.	TRBV20-1	TRBJ1-4	.	TGCAGTGCTAGTTTTTGGGAAAAACTGTTTTTT	CSASFWEKLFF
.	TRBV7-9	TRBJ2-7	.	TGTGCCAGCAGCGGGGGTCGAACAGGAGCTTCCTACGAGCAGTACTTC	CASSGGRTGASYEQYF
once	TRBV28	TRBJ1-5	.	TGTGCCAGCAGCGCGGGAGTCAATCAGCCCCAGCATTTT	CASSAGVNQPQHF
.	TRBV11-2	TRBJ2-1	.	TGTGCCAGCAGCTCTAGTGGGGGATACGGACAATATGAGCAGTTCTTC	CASSSSGGYGQYEQFF
.	TRBV29-1	TRBJ1-2	.	TGCAGCGTTGTGGAAAGAGGCCACTACACCTTC	CSVVERGHYTF
.	TRBV6-5	TRBJ1-6	.	TGTGCCACCGGGCCTATTCCGGGACTCCTCGGCCCCCTCCACTTT	CATGPIPGLLGPLHF
once	TRBV30	TRBJ1-1	.	TGTGCCGGGGGGGAGGCTGAAGCTTTCTTT	CAGGEAEAFF
.	TRBV27	TRBJ2-7	.	TGTGCCAGCAGTTACGGGGCCTCCTACGAGCAGTACTTC	CASSYGASYEQYF
.	TRBV9	TRBJ1-5	.	TGTGCCAGCAGCGTAGGTGTAGGGGGTCAGCCCCAGCATTTT	CASSVGVGGQPQHF
once	TRBV29-1	TRBJ2-6	.	TGCAGCGCGAGTCACGGGGCTGGGGCCAACGTCCTGACTTTC	CSASHGAGANVLTF
once	TRBV5-4	TRBJ1-1	.	TGTGCCAGCAGCTTGAGGGAAACTGAAGCTTTCTTT	CASSLRETEAFF
.	TRBV11-2	TRBJ1-1	.	TGTGCCAGCAGCTTCCGGGGTGAAGCTTTCTTT	CASSFRGEAFF
.	TRBV4-1	TRBJ1-4	.	TGCGCCAGCAGCCAAGTGGTTCAGGGAGGTAATGAAAAACTGTTTTTT	CASSQVVQGGNEKLFF
.	TRBV4-3	TRBJ1-6	.	TGCGCCAGCAGCCAAGATTTGTGGGGCGCCTATAATTCACCCCTCCACTTT	CASSQDLWGAYNSPLHF
.	TRBV4-2	TRBJ1-2	.	TGTGCCAGCAGCCAGGGTCCAGGGATGGGCTATGGCTACACCTTC	CASSQGPGMGYGYTF
.	TRBV6-5	TRBJ2-3	TRBD1	TGTGCCAGCAGTCCGGACAGGCCCACTGGAGATACGCAGTATTTT	CASSPDRPTGDTQYF
.	TRBV10-2	TRBJ1-2	.	TGCGCCAGCAGTGCTATACAGGGTATCGACTATGGCTACACCTTC	CASSAIQGIDYGYTF
.	TRBV2	TRBJ2-2	TRBD1	TGTGCCAGCAGTGACAAGACAGGGGGTACCGGGGAGCTGTTTTTT	CASSDKTGGTGELFF
.	TRBV13	TRBJ2-5	TRBD2	TGTGCCAGCAGCTCACGACTAGCGGGAGAGACCCAGTACTTC	CASSSRLAGETQYF
.	TRBV27	TRBJ2-7	TRBD1	TGTGCCAGCAGTACCAGACAGGGTCTTATGTACGAGCAGTACTTC	CASSTRQGLMYEQYF
.	TRBV4-1	TRBJ2-1	TRBD2	TGCGCCAGCAGCCAGAGCGGGGGGGCTTACAATGAGCAGTTCTTC	CASSQSGGAYNEQFF
.	TRBV7-9	TRBJ2-7	.	TGTGCCAGCAGCTTAGTAGGGCTTCAGGGGTCCTACGAGCAGTACTTC	CASSLVGLQGSYEQYF
.	TRBV11-3	TRBJ2-3	TRBD1	TGTGCCAGCAGCATTACGGGACAGGGAACAGGAATCGATACGCAGTATTTT	CASSITGQGTGIDTQYF
once	TRBV7-9	TRBJ2-2	.	TGTGCCAGCAGCTTAGCCCCCGGGGAGCTGTTTTTT	CASSLAPGELFF
once	TRBV11-2	TRBJ2-7	TRBD1	TGTGCCAGCAGCCCCCACGTGGGACAGGGGTTCCACGAGCAGTACTTC	CASSPHVGQGFHEQYF
.	TRBV6-5	TRBJ2-7	TRBD1	TGTGCCAGCAGTTACTCTTTTACCCAGGGGGCTTACGAGCAGTACTTC	CASSYSFTQGAYEQYF
.	TRBV6-5	TRBJ2-7	.	TGTGCCAGCAGTTACGACCGCTACGAGCAGTACTTC	CASSYDRYEQYF
.	TRBV19	TRBJ2-7	.	TGTGCCAGTAATACGAGACCCGCTCCTCCCTACGAGCAGTACTTC	CASNTRPAPPYEQYF
.	TRBV7-9	TRBJ2-1	.	TGTGCCAGCAGCGCCACTTTGGCGGCGCAGTTCTTC	CASSATLAAQFF
.	TRBV4-1	TRBJ2-1	.	TGCGCCAGCAGCCAGACCGTGACAGATCTCAATGAGCAGTTCTTC	CASSQTVTDLNEQFF
.	TRBV27	TRBJ1-5	TRBD1	TGTGCCAGCAGTCCAGGGGGGGTGTGGCCCCAGCATTTT	CASSPGGVWPQHF
.	TRBV13	TRBJ2-1	TRBD2	TGTGCCAGCAGCATGGGACTAGCGGTTCCATACAATGAGCAGTTCTTC	CASSMGLAVPYNEQFF
.	TRBV7-9	TRBJ2-7	TRBD2	TGTGCCAGCAGCCTTATCCTGAGAATAGCGGGAGGTGACGAGCAGTACTTC	CASSLILRIAGGDEQYF
.	TRBV30	TRBJ1-1	.	TGTGCCTGGAGTCCTGGGACTGAAGCTTTCTTT	CAWSPGTEAFF
.	TRBV9	TRBJ2-1	TRBD2	TGTGCCAGCAGCGTAGATCCTAGCGGGGGAGTCAATGAGCAGTTCTTC	CASSVDPSGGVNEQFF
.	TRBV7-9	TRBJ2-7	TRBD1	TGTGCCAGCAGCACCCGGGACAGCAATTACGAGCAGTACTTC	CASSTRDSNYEQYF
once	TRBV30	TRBJ1-4	.	TGTGCCTGGAGCGCGGGGGTATCATATGAAAAACTGTTTTTT	CAWSAGVSYEKLFF
.	TRBV5-4	TRBJ2-7	.	TGTGCCAGCAGCCCGGACGGGACCTACGAGCAGTACTTC	CASSPDGTYEQYF
once	TRBV5-1	TRBJ2-4	.	TGCGCCAGCAGCTTGGATGGGGACTTGATTAGCATTCAGTACTTC	CASSLDGDLISIQYF
.	TRBV6-5	TRBJ1-2	.	TGTGCCAGCAGTTACTCGGCACCCCCGATTGGGGATGGCTACACCTTC	CASSYSAPPIGDGYTF